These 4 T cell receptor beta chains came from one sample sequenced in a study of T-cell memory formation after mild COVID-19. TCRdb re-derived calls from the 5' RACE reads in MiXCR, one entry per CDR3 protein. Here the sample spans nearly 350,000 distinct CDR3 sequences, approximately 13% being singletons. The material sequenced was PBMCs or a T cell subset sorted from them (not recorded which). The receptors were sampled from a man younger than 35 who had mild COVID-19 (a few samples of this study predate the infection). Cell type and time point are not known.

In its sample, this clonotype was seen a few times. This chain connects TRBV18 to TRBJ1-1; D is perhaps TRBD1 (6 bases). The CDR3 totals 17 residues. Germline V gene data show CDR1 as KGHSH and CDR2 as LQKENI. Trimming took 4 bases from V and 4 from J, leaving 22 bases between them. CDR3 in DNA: TGTGCCAGCTCACTAAATGGAGGGGGGCGCGGAACCACTGAAGCTTTCTTT. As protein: CASSLNGGGRGTTEAFF.

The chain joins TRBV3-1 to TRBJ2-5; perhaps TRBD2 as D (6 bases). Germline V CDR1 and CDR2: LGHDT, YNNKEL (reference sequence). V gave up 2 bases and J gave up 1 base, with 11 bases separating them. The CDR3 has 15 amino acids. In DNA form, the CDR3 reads TGTGCCAGCAGCCAAACCGGCGGGGTCCAAGAGACCCAGTACTTC. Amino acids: CASSQTGGVQETQYF.

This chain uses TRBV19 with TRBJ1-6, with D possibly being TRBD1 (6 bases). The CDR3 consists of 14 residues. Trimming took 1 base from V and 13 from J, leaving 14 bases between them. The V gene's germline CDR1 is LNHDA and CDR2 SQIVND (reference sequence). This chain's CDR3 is CASSIATGKTPLHF. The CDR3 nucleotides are TGTGCCAGTAGTATAGCCACAGGGAAGACTCCCCTCCACTTT.

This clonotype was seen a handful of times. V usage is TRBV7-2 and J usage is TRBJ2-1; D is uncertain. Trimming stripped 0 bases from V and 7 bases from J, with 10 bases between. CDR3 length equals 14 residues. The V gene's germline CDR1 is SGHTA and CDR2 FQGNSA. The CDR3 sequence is CASSLANKRNEQFF. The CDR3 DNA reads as TGTGCCAGCAGCTTAGCGAACAAGAGGAATGAGCAGTTCTTC.